This record concerns one TCR beta chain sequence. This sample was included in a study of blood T cell repertoires in COVID-19. At the level of the study: COVID-19 samples, acute and convalescent, were from the United States, Italy and Spain.

It was during active infection that Seattle patients were enrolled and then longitudinally followed. How the authors handled the data: The assay estimated nucleated cells by amplifying reference gene primers. Generated by immunoSEQ multiplex PCR, the TCRdb table keeps only in-frame clones and is missing some. The DNA was the basis for D and trimming; V, J and clone size are from that table. This table holds 250,000 to 350,000 clones, around 89% found once. This CDR3 is built from 14 residues. Germline loops: CDR1 SGHAT, CDR2 FQNNGV. J was trimmed by 3 bases and V by 5 bases; bases with no gene match: 2.

The specimen was peripheral blood. V usage is TRBV11-2 and J usage is TRBJ2-7; 12 bases fit TRBD2. This TCR was recovered from a woman aged 45-60 years with COVID-19, enrolled during active disease. The CDR3 DNA reads TGTGCCAGCAGCACGACTAGCGGGAGCTACGAGCAGTACTTC. This sequence encodes CASSTTSGSYEQYF.